What follows are 5 T cell receptor beta chains derived from one specimen sequenced in a study of blood T cells in healthy people across ages (dated by TCRdb to about 2015). Libraries were prepared through 5' RACE. The reads were generated on an Illumina HiSeq 2500. A second roughly 6 to 12 cycle PCR used a sample-barcoded 5' primer and a J-beta primer mix. TCRdb reanalyzed the raw reads on its own, using fastp at Q25 for trimming and MiXCR for clone calling, and kept in-frame beta chains. Merged by CDR3 protein, the rows form single entries marked with the most common genes and DNA. In all, the sample holds over a million distinct CDR3 sequences, and approximately 42% of those were seen once. The top ten clones comprise 7.9% of the sample. The sample was blood. These TCRs come from a woman aged 18 to 35 in good health.

The J gene is TRBJ1-1, the V gene TRBV20-1; the D is unclear. Germline CDR1 and CDR2: DFQATT and SNEGSKA (reference sequence). CDR3 size: 15 residues. V lost 3 bases, J lost 0 bases, and 14 bases lay in between. The CDR3 coding sequence is TGCAGTGCTAGTCGCGGGGTCTATTTGAACACTGAAGCTTTCTTT. Its protein is CSASRGVYLNTEAFF.

The chain links TRBV27 to TRBJ2-5; TRBD2 agrees at 13 bases. The CDR3 consists of 18 residues. From germline, CDR1 is MNHEY and CDR2 SMNVEV (reference sequence). The V gene end was trimmed by 4 bases and the J gene end by 9 bases; junction bases not matched to a gene: 17. This chain's CDR3 is CASSYRPTSGGPSKAQYF. In DNA, the CDR3 is TGTGCCAGCAGTTACCGCCCGACTAGCGGGGGGCCATCTAAGGCCCAGTACTTC.

In the case of this clonotype: With a much larger clone just one base away, this may be a read error. This chain connects TRBV27 to TRBJ2-1; 9 bases align to TRBD2. CDR1 and CDR2 (germline): MNHEY, SMNVEV (reference sequence). This CDR3 is built from 16 residues. The CDR3 loop reads CASSPVGSGGLDEHFF. For the CDR3, the DNA is TGTGCCAGCAGTCCCGTTGGTAGCGGGGGCTTGGATGAGCATTTCTTC.

CDR3 region: CAISEETGGNSPLHF. CDR3 nucleotides: TGTGCCATCAGTGAGGAAACAGGGGGAAATTCACCCCTCCACTTT. The chain links TRBV10-3 to TRBJ1-6; 8 nucleotides match TRBD1. With V trimmed by 2 bases and J by 7 bases, 4 bases remained unmatched. The CDR3 sequence is 15 residues long. Germline CDR1 ENHRY, CDR2 SYGVKD.

This clonotype has more than one count but fewer than ten. The chain recombines TRBV4-1 with TRBJ2-7; TRBD2 matches at 7 bases. Germline lookup yields CDR1 MGHRA and CDR2 YSYEKL. Trimming removed 6 bases from V and 5 bases from J; junction bases left unmatched: 7. This CDR3 is built from 13 residues. CDR3 sequence reads: CASRHSGVDEQYF. The CDR3 DNA follows: TGCGCCAGCAGACACAGCGGGGTCGACGAGCAGTACTTC.